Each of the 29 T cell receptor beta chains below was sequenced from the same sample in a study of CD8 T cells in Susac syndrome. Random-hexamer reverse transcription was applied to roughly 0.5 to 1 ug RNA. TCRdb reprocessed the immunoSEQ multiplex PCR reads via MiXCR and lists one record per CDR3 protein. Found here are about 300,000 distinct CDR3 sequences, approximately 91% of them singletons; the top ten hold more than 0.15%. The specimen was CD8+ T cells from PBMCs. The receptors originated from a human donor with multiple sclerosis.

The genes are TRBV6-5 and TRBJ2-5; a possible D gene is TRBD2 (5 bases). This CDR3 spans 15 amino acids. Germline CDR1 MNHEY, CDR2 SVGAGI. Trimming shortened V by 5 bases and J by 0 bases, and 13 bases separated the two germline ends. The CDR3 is CASSPSGLYQETQYF. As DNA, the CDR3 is TGTGCCAGCAGTCCGTCAGGACTCTACCAAGAGACCCAGTACTTC.

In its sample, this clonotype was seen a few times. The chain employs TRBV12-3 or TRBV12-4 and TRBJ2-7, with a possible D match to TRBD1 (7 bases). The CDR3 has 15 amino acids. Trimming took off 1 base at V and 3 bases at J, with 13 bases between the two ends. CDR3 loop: CASSLGPGGNYEQYF. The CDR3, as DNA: TGTGCCAGCAGTTTAGGGCCAGGGGGGAACTACGAGCAGTACTTC.

Written as DNA, the CDR3 is TGCGCCAGCAGCCTGGGACAGTACAATGAGCAGTTCTTC. Translated: CASSLGQYNEQFF. The V call is TRBV5-1, the J call TRBJ2-1, with 7 bases aligning to TRBD1. J lost 4 bases, V lost 4 bases, and 2 bases had no gene match. The germline gives CDR1 SGHRS, CDR2 YFSETQ. CDR3 length: 13 amino acids.

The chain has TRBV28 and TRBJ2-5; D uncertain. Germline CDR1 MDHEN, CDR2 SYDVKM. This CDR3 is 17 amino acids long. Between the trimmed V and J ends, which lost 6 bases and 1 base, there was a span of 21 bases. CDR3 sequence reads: CASRAVWVAGVQETQYF. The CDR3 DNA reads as TGTGCCAGCAGGGCCGTTTGGGTGGCAGGAGTCCAAGAGACCCAGTACTTC.

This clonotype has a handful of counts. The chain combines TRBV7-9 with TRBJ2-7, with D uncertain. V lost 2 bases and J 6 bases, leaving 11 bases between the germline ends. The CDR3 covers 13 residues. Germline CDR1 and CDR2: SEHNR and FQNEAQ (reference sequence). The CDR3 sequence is CASSLSAPGEQYF. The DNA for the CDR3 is TGTGCCAGCAGCTTATCGGCCCCCGGCGAGCAGTACTTC. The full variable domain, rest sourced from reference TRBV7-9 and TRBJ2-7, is DTGVSQNPRHKITKRGQNVTFRCDPISEHNRLYWYRQTLGQGPEFLTYFQNEAQLEKSRLLSDRFSAERPKGSFSTLEIQRTEQGDSAMYLCASSLSAPGEQYFGPGTRLTVT.

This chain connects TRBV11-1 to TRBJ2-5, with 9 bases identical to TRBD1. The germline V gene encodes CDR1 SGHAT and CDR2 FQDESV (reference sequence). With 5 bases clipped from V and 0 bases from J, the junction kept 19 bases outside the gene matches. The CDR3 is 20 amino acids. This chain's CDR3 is CASSPIHGQGKGKNQETQYF. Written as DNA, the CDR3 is TGTGCCAGCAGCCCAATACACGGACAGGGGAAGGGGAAAAACCAAGAGACCCAGTACTTC.

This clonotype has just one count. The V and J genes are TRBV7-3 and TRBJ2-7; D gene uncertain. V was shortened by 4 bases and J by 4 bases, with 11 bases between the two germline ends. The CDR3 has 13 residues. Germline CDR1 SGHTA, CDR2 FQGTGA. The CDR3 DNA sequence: TGTGCCAGCAGCTCGTTCCCCGGGTACGAGCAGTACTTC. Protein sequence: CASSSFPGYEQYF.

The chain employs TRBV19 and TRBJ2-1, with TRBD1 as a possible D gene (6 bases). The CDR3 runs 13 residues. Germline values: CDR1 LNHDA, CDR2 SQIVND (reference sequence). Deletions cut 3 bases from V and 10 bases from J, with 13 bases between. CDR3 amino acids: CASSISRGEEQFF. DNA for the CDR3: TGTGCCAGTAGTATCTCCAGGGGTGAGGAGCAGTTCTTC.

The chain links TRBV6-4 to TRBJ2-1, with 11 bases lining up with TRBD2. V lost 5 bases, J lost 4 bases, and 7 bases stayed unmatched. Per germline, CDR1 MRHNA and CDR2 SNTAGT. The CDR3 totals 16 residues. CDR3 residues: CASSLIGTSGYNEQFF. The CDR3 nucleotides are TGTGCCAGCAGTCTAATCGGGACTAGCGGTTACAATGAGCAGTTCTTC.

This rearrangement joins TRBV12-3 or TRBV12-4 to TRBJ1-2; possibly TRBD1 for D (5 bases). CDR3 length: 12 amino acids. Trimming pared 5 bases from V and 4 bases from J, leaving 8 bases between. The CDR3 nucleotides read TGTGCCAGCAGTACGGGGACCTATGGCTACACCTTC. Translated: CASSTGTYGYTF.

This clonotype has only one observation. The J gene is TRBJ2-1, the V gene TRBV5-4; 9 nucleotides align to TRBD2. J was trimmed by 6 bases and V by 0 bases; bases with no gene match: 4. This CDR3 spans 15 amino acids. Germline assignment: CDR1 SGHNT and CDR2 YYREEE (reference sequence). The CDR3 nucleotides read TGTGCCAGCAGCTTGGCCCCTAGCGGGGTCAATGAGCAGTTCTTC. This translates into CASSLAPSGVNEQFF.

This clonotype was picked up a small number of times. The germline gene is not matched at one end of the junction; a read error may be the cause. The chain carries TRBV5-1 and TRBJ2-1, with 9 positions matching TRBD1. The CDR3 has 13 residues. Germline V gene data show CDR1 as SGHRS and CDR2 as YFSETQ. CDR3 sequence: CASSLTGGNEQFF. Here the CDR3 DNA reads TGTGCCAGTAGTTTGACAGGGGGTAATGAGCAGTTCTTC.

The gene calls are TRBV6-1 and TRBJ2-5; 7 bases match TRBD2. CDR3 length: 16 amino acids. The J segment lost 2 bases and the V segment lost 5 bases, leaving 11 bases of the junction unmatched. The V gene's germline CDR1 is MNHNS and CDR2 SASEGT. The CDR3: CASSPNAAGIQETQYF. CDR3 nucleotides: TGTGCCAGCAGTCCCAATGCAGCGGGGATACAAGAGACCCAGTACTTC.

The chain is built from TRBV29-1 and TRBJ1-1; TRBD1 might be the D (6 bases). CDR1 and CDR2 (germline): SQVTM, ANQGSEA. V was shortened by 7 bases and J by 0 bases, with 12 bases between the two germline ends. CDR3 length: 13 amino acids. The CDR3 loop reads CSGTEGVNTEAFF. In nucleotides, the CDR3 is TGCAGCGGAACCGAGGGGGTGAACACTGAAGCTTTCTTT.

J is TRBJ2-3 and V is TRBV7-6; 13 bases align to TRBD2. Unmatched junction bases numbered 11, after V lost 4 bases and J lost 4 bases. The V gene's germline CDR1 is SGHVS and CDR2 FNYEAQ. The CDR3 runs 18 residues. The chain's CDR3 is CASSYPPGLAGLPDTQYF. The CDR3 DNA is TGTGCCAGCAGCTATCCGCCGGGACTAGCGGGACTCCCAGATACGCAGTATTTT.

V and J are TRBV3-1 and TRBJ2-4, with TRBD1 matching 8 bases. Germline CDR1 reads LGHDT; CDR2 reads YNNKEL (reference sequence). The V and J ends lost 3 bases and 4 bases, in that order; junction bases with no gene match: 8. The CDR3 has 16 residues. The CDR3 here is CASSHPGQGGKNIQYF. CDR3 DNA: TGTGCCAGCAGCCACCCCGGACAGGGCGGAAAAAACATTCAGTACTTC.

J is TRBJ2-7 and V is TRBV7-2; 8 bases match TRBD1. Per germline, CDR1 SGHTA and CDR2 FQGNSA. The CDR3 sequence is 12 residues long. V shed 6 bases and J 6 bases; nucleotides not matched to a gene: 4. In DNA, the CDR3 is TGTGCCAGCAGTTATGACAGGGGCGAGCAGTACTTC. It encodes CASSYDRGEQYF.

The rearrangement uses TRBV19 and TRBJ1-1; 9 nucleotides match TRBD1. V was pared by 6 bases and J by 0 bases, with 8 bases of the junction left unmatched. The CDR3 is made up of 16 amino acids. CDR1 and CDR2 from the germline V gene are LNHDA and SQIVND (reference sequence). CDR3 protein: CASSRDREGMNTEAFF. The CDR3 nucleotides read TGTGCCAGTAGCCGGGACAGGGAGGGGATGAACACTGAAGCTTTCTTT.

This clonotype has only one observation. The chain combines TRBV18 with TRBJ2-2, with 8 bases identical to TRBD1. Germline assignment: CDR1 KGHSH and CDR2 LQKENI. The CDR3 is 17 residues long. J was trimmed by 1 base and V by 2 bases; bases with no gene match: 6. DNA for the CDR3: TGTGCCAGCTCACCATTCCCCGGGACAGGGAACACCGGGGAGCTGTTTTTT. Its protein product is CASSPFPGTGNTGELFF.

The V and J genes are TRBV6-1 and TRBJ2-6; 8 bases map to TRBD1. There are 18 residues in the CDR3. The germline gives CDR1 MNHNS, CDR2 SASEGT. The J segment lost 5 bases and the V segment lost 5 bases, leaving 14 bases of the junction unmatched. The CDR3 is CASSLPQGASSRANVLTF. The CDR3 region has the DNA TGTGCCAGCAGTCTCCCGCAGGGGGCGTCATCAAGGGCCAACGTCCTGACTTTC.

The DNA of the CDR3 is TGCGCCAGCAGCCAAGTTCTAGCAGACAATGAGCAGTTCTTC. Residues: CASSQVLADNEQFF. The J gene is TRBJ2-1, the V gene TRBV4-1, with D possibly TRBD2 on 5 matching bases. Germline lookup yields CDR1 MGHRA and CDR2 YSYEKL. This CDR3 is 14 amino acids long. V was clipped by 1 base and J by 5 bases, with 9 bases between them.

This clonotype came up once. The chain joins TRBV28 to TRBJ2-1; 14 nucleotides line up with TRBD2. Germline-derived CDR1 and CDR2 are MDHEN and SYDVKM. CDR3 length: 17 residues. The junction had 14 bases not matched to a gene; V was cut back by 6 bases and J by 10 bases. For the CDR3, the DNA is TGTGCCAGCAGGCCTCGACTAGCGGGAGGGATCTATGGCGAGCAGTTCTTC. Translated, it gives CASRPRLAGGIYGEQFF.

Here the CDR3 reads CASSLWGLGEKLFF. The CDR3 nucleotides read TGTGCCAGCAGTTTGTGGGGGCTTGGTGAAAAACTGTTTTTT. V gene TRBV27 combines with J gene TRBJ1-4, with D perhaps TRBD1 (6 bases). Germline V gene sequence: CDR1 MNHEY, CDR2 SMNVEV (reference sequence). The CDR3 is 14 amino acids. Trimming left V 3 bases short and J 7 bases short, with 12 bases between.

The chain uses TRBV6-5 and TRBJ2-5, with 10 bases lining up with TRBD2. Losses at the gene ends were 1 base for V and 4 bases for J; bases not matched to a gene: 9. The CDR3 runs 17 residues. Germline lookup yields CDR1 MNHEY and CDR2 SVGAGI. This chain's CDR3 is CASSYLPSGGAGETQYF. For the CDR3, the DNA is TGTGCCAGCAGTTACTTGCCGAGCGGGGGGGCCGGAGAGACCCAGTACTTC.

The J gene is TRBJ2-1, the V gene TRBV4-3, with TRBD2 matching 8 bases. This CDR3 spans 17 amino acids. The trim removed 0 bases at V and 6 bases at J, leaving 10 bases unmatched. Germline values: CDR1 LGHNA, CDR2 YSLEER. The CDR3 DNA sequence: TGCGCCAGCAGCCAAGATCTAAGCGGGAGCTTGGTCAATGAGCAGTTCTTC. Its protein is CASSQDLSGSLVNEQFF.

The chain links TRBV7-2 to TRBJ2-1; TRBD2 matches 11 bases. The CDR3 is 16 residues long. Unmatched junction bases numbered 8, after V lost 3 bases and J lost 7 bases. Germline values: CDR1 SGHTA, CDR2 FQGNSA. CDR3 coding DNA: TGTGCCAGCAGCTTCCTAACTAGCGGGAGTCGGAATGAGCAGTTCTTC. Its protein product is CASSFLTSGSRNEQFF.

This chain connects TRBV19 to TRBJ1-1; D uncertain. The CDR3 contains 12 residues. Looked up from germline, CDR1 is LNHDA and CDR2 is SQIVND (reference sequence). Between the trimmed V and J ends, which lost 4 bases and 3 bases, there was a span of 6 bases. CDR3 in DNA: TGTGCCAGTAGTACGGTTCACACTGAAGCTTTCTTT. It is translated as CASSTVHTEAFF.

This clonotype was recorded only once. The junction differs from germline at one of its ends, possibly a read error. CDR3 region: CASRLGGAYNEQFF. DNA of the CDR3: TGTGCCAGCAGATTAGGGGGCGCTTACAATGAGCAGTTCTTC. V usage is TRBV7-9 and J usage is TRBJ2-1; 7 nucleotides match TRBD1. The CDR3 totals 14 residues. Germline lookup yields CDR1 SEHNR and CDR2 FQNEAQ (reference sequence).

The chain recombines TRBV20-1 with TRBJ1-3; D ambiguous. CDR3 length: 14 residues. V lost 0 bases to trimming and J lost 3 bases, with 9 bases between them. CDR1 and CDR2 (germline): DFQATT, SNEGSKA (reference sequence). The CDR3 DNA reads TGCAGTGCTAGAGACCGCCGCCTTGGAAACACCATATATTTT. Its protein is CSARDRRLGNTIYF.